Here is one T cell receptor beta chain with its context. The data are from a study of blood T cell repertoires in COVID-19. Study summary: Sites in the United States, Italy and Spain provided acute and convalescent COVID-19 samples. Nucleic acid was either cDNA or gDNA, and it came from T cells, B-cell-depleted T cells, or PBMCs.

Unmatched junction bases numbered 9, after V lost 6 bases and J lost 5 bases. The CDR3 is made up of 14 amino acids. The V gene's germline CDR1 is SNHLY and CDR2 FYNNEI. Original methodology: Scientists estimated how many nucleated cells there were by amplifying reference gene primers. The method was immunoSEQ multiplex PCR; TCRdb's version includes in-frame clones alone and lacks a portion of them. That table gives V, J and clone size, and the DNA gave D and trimming. The sample shows about 49,000 clones, under 85% of them seen only once. The sequence was collected from a human donor in a cohort sampled during active COVID-19. The rearrangement uses TRBV2 and TRBJ1-1; TRBD1 aligns across 7 bases. Source material: peripheral blood. The CDR3, as DNA: TGTGCCAGCAGGAGAGACAGGGAAGGAACTGAAGCTTTCTTT. Amino acid sequence: CASRRDREGTEAFF.